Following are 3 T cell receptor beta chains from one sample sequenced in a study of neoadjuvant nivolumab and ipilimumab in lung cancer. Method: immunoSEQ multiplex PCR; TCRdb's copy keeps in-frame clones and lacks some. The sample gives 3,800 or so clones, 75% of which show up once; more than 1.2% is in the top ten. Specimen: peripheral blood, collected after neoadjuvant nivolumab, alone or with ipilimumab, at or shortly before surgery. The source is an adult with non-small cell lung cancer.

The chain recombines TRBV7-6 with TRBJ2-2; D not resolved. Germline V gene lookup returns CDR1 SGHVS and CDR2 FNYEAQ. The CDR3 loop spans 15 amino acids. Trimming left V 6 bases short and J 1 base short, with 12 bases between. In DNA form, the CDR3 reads TGTGCCAGCAGGTCCCAGGTTCTGAACACCGGGGAGCTGTTTTTT. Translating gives CASRSQVLNTGELFF.

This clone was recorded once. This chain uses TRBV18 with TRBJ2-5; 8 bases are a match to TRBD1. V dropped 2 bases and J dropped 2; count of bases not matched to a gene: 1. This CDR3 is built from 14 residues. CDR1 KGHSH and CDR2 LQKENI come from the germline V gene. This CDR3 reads CASSPRTGQETQYF. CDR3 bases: TGTGCCAGCTCACCAAGGACAGGGCAAGAGACCCAGTACTTC.

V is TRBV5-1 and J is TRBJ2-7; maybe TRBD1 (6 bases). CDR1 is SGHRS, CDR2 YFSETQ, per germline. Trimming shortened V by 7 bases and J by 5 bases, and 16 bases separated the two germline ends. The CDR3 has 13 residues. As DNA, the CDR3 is TGCGCCAGCGGAGAACAGGGTAGCGACGAGCAGTACTTC. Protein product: CASGEQGSDEQYF.